The rows below give T cell receptor beta chains drawn from one sample of a study of blood T cells in healthy people across ages. TCRdb analysed the 5' RACE reads with MiXCR anew, one entry per CDR3 protein. The sample gives 1.5 million to 2 million distinct CDR3 sequences, around half of which show up once; roughly 2% is in the top ten. Specimen: blood. These receptors came from a middle-aged woman in good health. Each CDR3 is given with its conserved first and last residue. Fields, in order: J gene, V gene, CDR3 protein.

>TRBJ2-1|TRBV20-1
CSAEGESSYNEQFF
>TRBJ2-2|TRBV5-1
CASSLDGTGLAGELFF
>TRBJ2-7|TRBV19
CASNPGTGSPDEQYF
>TRBJ1-2|TRBV28
CASSFGRGPHGYTF
>TRBJ1-2|TRBV4-2
CASSQVAGDYGYTF
>TRBJ2-6|TRBV27
CASSLLTGANVLTF
>-|TRBV6-1
CASSREYQTQYF
>TRBJ1-2|TRBV7-2
CASSLAKNKNGYTF
>TRBJ2-5|TRBV7-9
CASSIRLAGGQETQYF
>TRBJ2-5|TRBV5-1
CASSLPGGLINEQYF
>TRBJ1-5|TRBV27
CASGDKFNQPQHF
>TRBJ2-7|TRBV12-3/TRBV12-4
CASSFGVGGWPYEQYF
>TRBJ2-5|TRBV5-1
CASSLEQGEETQYF
>TRBJ2-6|TRBV7-7
CASSPHQTGTAHSGANVLTF
>TRBJ2-7|TRBV20-1
CSARDNGDRDLSYEQYF
>TRBJ2-7|TRBV5-5
CASSFDGRGNYEQYF